This entry describes one TCR beta chain. The antigen remains unidentified. Donors sampled were nominally healthy, though unrecorded immune exposures were likely. CDR1 and CDR2 (germline): KGHSH, LQKENI. Trimming shortened V by 2 bases and J by 2 bases, and 12 bases separated the two germline ends. There are 16 residues in the CDR3. The study ran its PCR with 60 Vbeta and 13 Jbeta primers. Original methodology: An analysis that came later counted 80 million or so unique TCR beta chains, 9 million to 12 million shared. Using immunoSEQ multiplex PCR, the repertoire was profiled, and TCRdb retains in-frame clones only, with some absent. Clonal size and the V and J genes are those of that table, whereas D and trimming came from the DNA. The profile shows just over 150,000 clones, roughly 78% of them singletons. The sample originates from a study of cytomegalovirus exposure and HLA in healthy donors. Study-level results: The study designated 150 or so TCR beta chains cytomegalovirus-associated.

This clonotype was sampled from a man aged 40-49 years in good health and CMV-seropositive. Sequenced material: PBMCs. The chain links TRBV18 to TRBJ1-4; a possible D gene is TRBD1 (5 bases). The chain's CDR3 is CASSPSWTYTNEKLFF. The CDR3, as DNA: TGTGCCAGCTCACCATCATGGACATACACTAATGAAAAACTGTTTTTT.